One sample yielded the 8 T cell receptor beta chains listed below, sequenced in a study of cytomegalovirus exposure and HLA in healthy donors. Primers: 60 Vbeta forward and 13 Jbeta reverse. The method was immunoSEQ multiplex PCR; TCRdb's version includes in-frame clones alone and lacks a portion of them. The table has about 74,000 clones, more than 65% seen once. Sequencing was performed on PBMCs. These receptors were obtained from a woman in her thirties or forties in good health and CMV-seropositive.

The chain links TRBV7-2 to TRBJ2-5; 8 bases agree with TRBD2. Germline CDR1 and CDR2: SGHTA and FQGNSA. Trimming removed 1 base from V and 2 bases from J; junction bases left unmatched: 3. This CDR3 contains 15 residues. The CDR3 bases are TGTGCCAGCAGCTTAGTGGCGGGGGGACAAGAGACCCAGTACTTC. It translates to CASSLVAGGQETQYF.

The chain uses TRBV4-2 and TRBJ2-1, with 11 bases matching TRBD2. V dropped 2 bases and J dropped 4; count of bases not matched to a gene: 16. CDR1 and CDR2 (germline): LGHNA, YNFKEQ. The CDR3 sequence is 20 residues long. The CDR3 DNA reads as TGTGCCAGCAGCCAATTTTCGGTAGCGGGAGGGCCGACCCCTTACAATGAGCAGTTCTTC. Translated, it gives CASSQFSVAGGPTPYNEQFF.

This clone appeared a single time. The chain combines TRBV30 with TRBJ2-7; 9 nucleotides align to TRBD1. The CDR3 loop spans 15 amino acids. Germline assignment: CDR1 GTSNPN and CDR2 SVGIG (reference sequence). V was clipped by 4 bases and J by 0 bases; unmatched bases: 7. The CDR3 bases are TGTGCCTGGATTGGGAAGGGACAGGGCTCCTACGAGCAGTACTTC. As protein: CAWIGKGQGSYEQYF.

V gene TRBV7-6 combines with J gene TRBJ2-3, with D unresolved. CDR1 and CDR2 (germline): SGHVS, FNYEAQ. The CDR3 is 13 residues long. V dropped 2 bases and J dropped 2 bases, with 5 bases sitting between them. CDR3 residues: CASSLTITDTQYF. CDR3 nucleotides: TGTGCCAGCAGCTTAACAATCACAGATACGCAGTATTTT.

This clone was recorded a few times. The chain carries TRBV19 and TRBJ2-3; tentative D call: TRBD1 (5 bases). CDR1 LNHDA and CDR2 SQIVND come from the germline V gene (reference sequence). This CDR3 has 14 residues. Trimming removed 4 bases from V and 3 bases from J, with 11 bases in between. CDR3 loop: CASSKRTSTDTQYF. CDR3 sequence (DNA): TGTGCCAGTAGTAAACGGACATCTACAGATACGCAGTATTTT. Combining the CDR3 with reference TRBV19 and TRBJ2-3 gives the whole variable domain DGGITQSPKYLFRKEGQNVTLSCEQNLNHDAMYWYRQDPGQGLRLIYYSQIVNDFQKGDIAEGYSVSREKKESFPLTVTSAQKNPTAFYLCASSKRTSTDTQYFGPGTRLTVL.

The gene calls are TRBV2 and TRBJ1-5, with 9 nucleotides matching TRBD1. Germline V gene sequence: CDR1 SNHLY, CDR2 FYNNEI. V was pared by 5 bases and J by 9 bases, with 8 bases of the junction left unmatched. This CDR3 comprises 14 residues. The CDR3 sequence is CASSRTGALGPQHF. CDR3 in DNA: TGTGCCAGCAGTAGGACAGGGGCCCTCGGGCCCCAGCATTTT.

This chain uses TRBV28 with TRBJ1-2; 9 nucleotides match TRBD1. The CDR3 extends over 13 amino acids. V shed 8 bases and J 9 bases; nucleotides not matched to a gene: 10. Germline V gives CDR1 MDHEN, CDR2 SYDVKM. CDR3 in amino acids: CASFPGTGRSYTF. CDR3 coding DNA: TGTGCCAGCTTCCCCGGGACAGGGAGGAGCTACACCTTC.

V and J are TRBV19 and TRBJ2-1; weak D call: TRBD1 (5 bases). CDR3 length: 13 amino acids. V was clipped by 4 bases and J by 5 bases, with 9 bases between them. The germline V gene has CDR1 LNHDA and CDR2 SQIVND (reference sequence). This chain's CDR3 is CASSNQGNNEQFF. The CDR3 DNA reads as TGTGCCAGTAGTAACCAGGGCAACAATGAGCAGTTCTTC.